Listed below are T cell receptor beta chains from one sample, sequenced in a study of molecular identifiers for immune sequencing clone quantification. Each CDR3 protein is one row after TCRdb ran MiXCR on the PCR reads. The data show over 600,000 distinct CDR3 sequences, with around 20% seen just once and roughly 0.9% held by the top ten. The specimen was naive CD8+ T cells from blood, with Jurkat cell RNA spiked in. These receptors all stem from a human donor in good health. Some libraries in this study had Jurkat cell RNA spiked in. The CDR3 runs from the conserved cysteine through the conserved F or W. Each record gives: CDR3 DNA, CDR3 protein, V gene, clone size, J gene, D gene. A D gene is named only where the DNA matches it firmly. Clone size is shown for a subset of rows, as once, few, many or a class of expanded clone.

DNA: TGCAGTGCTATCGGACTAGCGGGAGAGGTGCTGGAGCGGCAGTACTTC; CDR3: CSAIGLAGEVLERQYF; V: TRBV20-1; size: NA; J: TRBJ2-7; D: TRBD2
DNA: TGCGCCAGCAGCTTTTCGTTGGACAGGGAGTCCACAGATACGCAGTATTTT; CDR3: CASSFSLDRESTDTQYF; V: TRBV5-1; size: many; J: TRBJ2-3; D: TRBD1
DNA: TGTGCCAGCAGCCAAGGACTAGCGGGGGGGCGGGAGGAGACCCAGTACTTC; CDR3: CASSQGLAGGREETQYF; V: TRBV3-1; size: few; J: TRBJ2-5; D: TRBD2
DNA: TGCAGTGCCGCGGGAGGGCCATCAGATACGCAGTATTTT; CDR3: CSAAGGPSDTQYF; V: TRBV20-1; size: many; J: TRBJ2-3; D: TRBD2
DNA: TGTGCCAGCAGTTCTGGACTAGGGTCTCAGCCCCAGCATTTT; CDR3: CASSSGLGSQPQHF; V: TRBV6-5; size: many; J: TRBJ1-5; D: NA
DNA: TGTGCCAGCAGCTTTAATATGATTATGAACACTGAAGCTTTCTTT; CDR3: CASSFNMIMNTEAFF; V: TRBV13; size: many; J: TRBJ1-1; D: NA
DNA: TGTGCCAGCAGTCAACAGGGAGGGGCCTCCAATGAGCAGTTCTTC; CDR3: CASSQQGGASNEQFF; V: TRBV6-2/TRBV6-3; size: few; J: TRBJ2-1; D: NA
DNA: TGTGCCAGCAGCTTGTTTTACGCCGCCTATGGCTACACCTTC; CDR3: CASSLFYAAYGYTF; V: TRBV5-6; size: many; J: TRBJ1-2; D: NA
DNA: TGCGCCAGCAGCCAAGCAGCAGTGCTAACGGGGGATTACGAGCAGTACTTC; CDR3: CASSQAAVLTGDYEQYF; V: TRBV4-1; size: many; J: TRBJ2-7; D: NA
DNA: TGTGCCAGCAGTCCTAGCGGGGGGGGACAAGAGACCCAGTACTTC; CDR3: CASSPSGGGQETQYF; V: TRBV7-9; size: many; J: TRBJ2-5; D: TRBD2